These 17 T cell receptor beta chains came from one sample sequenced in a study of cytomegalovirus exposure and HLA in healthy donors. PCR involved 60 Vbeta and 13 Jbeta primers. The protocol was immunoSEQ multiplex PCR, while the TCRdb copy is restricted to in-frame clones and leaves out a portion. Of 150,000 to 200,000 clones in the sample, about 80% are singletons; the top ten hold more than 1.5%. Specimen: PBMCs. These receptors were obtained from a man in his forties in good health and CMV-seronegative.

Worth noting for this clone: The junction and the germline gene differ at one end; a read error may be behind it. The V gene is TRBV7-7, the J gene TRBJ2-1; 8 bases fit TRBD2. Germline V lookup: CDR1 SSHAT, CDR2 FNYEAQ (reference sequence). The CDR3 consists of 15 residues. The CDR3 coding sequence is TGTGCTAGCAGCCTGAGAATAGCGGGAAACAATGAGCAGTTCTTC. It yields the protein CASSLRIAGNNEQFF.

The CDR3 DNA reads as TGTGCCAGCAGTGCGGGACTAGCGGGGGCCAGCTCCTACAATGAGCAGTTCTTC. Amino acid sequence: CASSAGLAGASSYNEQFF. The J gene is TRBJ2-1, the V gene TRBV2; 14 positions agree with TRBD2. Germline trimming cut 4 bases from V and 0 bases from J; bases unmatched to any gene: 5. In germline, CDR1 is SNHLY, CDR2 FYNNEI. This CDR3 has 18 amino acids.

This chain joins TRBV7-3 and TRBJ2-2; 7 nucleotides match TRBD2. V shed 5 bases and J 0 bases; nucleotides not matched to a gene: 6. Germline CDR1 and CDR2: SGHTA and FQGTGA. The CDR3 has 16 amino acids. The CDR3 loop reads CASSPQSGANTGELFF. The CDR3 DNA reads TGTGCCAGCAGCCCCCAGAGCGGGGCGAACACCGGGGAGCTGTTTTTT.

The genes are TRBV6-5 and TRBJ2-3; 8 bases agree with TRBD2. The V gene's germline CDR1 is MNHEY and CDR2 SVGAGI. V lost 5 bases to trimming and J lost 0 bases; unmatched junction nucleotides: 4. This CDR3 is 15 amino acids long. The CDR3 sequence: CASSPGGVSTDTQYF. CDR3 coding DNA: TGTGCCAGCAGTCCCGGGGGGGTTAGCACAGATACGCAGTATTTT.

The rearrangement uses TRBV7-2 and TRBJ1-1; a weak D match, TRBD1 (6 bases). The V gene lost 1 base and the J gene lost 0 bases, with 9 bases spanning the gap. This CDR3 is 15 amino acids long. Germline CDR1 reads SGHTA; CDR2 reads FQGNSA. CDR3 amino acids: CASSLDGQMNTEAFF. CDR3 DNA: TGTGCCAGCAGCTTAGACGGACAGATGAACACTGAAGCTTTCTTT. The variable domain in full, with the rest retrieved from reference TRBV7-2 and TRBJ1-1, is GAGVSQSPSNKVTEKGKDVELRCDPISGHTALYWYRQSLGQGLEFLIYFQGNSAPDKSGLPSDRFSAERTGGSVSTLTIQRTQQEDSAVYLCASSLDGQMNTEAFFGQGTRLTVV.

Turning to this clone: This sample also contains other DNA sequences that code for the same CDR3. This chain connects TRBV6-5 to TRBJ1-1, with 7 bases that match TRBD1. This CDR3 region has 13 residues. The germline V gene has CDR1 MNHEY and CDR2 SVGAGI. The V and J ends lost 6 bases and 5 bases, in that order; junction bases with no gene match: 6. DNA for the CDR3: TGTGCCAGCAGCCGACAGGGAGGAACTGAAGCTTTCTTT. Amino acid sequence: CASSRQGGTEAFF.

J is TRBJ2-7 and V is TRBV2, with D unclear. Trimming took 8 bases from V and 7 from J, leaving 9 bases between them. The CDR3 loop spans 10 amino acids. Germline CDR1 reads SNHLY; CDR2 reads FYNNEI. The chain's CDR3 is CASRVEEQYF. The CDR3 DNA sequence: TGTGCCAGCCGGGTGGAGGAGCAGTACTTC.

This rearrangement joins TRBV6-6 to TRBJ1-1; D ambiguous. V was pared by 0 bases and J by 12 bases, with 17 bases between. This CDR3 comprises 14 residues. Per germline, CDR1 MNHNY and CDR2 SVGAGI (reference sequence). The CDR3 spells CASSYSSGNEVSFF. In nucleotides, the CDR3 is TGTGCCAGCAGTTACTCGTCCGGGAACGAAGTGTCTTTCTTT.

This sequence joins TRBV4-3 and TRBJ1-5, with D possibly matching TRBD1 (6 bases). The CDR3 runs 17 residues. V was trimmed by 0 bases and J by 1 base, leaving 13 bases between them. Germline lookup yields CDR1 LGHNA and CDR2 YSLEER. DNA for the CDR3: TGCGCCAGCAGCCAAGAGTGGGGGGGCATAAGCAATCAGCCCCAGCATTTT. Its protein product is CASSQEWGGISNQPQHF.

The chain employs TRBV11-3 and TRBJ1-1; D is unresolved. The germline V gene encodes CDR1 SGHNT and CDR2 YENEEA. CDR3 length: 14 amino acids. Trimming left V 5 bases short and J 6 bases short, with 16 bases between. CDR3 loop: CASSPSLQEAEAFF. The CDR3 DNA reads TGTGCCAGCAGCCCCAGTCTCCAGGAGGCTGAAGCTTTCTTT.

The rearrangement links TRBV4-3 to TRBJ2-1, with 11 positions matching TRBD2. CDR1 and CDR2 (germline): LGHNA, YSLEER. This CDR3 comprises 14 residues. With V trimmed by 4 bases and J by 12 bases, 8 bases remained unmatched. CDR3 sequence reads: CASSRDGSGRGQFF. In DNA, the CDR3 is TGCGCCAGCAGCCGAGACGGTAGCGGGAGGGGGCAGTTCTTC.

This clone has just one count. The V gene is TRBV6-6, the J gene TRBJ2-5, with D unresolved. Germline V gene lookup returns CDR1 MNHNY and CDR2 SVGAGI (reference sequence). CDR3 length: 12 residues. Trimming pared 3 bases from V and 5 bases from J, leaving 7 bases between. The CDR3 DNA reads TGTGCCAGCAGTTATGTTATCGAGACCCAGTACTTC. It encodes CASSYVIETQYF.

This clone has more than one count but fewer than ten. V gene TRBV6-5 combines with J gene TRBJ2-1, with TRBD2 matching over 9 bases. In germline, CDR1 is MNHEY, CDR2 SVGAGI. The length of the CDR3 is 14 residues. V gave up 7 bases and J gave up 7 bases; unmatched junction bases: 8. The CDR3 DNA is TGTGCCAGCACCGGCGGGAGGGCCGGGAATGAGCAGTTCTTC. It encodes CASTGGRAGNEQFF.

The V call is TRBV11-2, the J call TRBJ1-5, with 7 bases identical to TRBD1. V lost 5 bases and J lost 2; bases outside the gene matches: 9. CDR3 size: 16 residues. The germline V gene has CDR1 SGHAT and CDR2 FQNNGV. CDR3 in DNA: TGTGCCAGCAGCCCGAGCCGGGACAGAGGCAATCAGCCCCAGCATTTT. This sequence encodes CASSPSRDRGNQPQHF.

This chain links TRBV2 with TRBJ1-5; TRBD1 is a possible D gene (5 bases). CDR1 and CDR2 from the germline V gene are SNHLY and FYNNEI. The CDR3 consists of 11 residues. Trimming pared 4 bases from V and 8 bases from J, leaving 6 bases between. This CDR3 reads CASSAGEPQHF. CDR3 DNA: TGTGCCAGCAGTGCGGGGGAGCCCCAGCATTTT. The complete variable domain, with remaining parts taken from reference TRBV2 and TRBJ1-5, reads EPEVTQTPSHQVTQMGQEVILRCVPISNHLYFYWYRQILGQKVEFLVSFYNNEISEKSEIFDDQFSVERPDGSNFTLKIRSTKLEDSAMYFCASSAGEPQHFGDGTRLSIL.

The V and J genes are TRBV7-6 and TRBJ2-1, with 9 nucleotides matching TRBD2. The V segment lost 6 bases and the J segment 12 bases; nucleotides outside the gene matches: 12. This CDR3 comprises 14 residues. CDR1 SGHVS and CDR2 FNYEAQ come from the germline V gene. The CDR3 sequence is CASSQSGTSLGQFF. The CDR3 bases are TGTGCCAGCAGTCAATCGGGGACTAGCTTAGGGCAGTTCTTC.

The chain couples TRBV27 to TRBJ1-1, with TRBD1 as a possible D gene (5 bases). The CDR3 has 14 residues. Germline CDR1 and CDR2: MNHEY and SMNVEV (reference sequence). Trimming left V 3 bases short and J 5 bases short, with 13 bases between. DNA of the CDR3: TGTGCCAGCAGTTTGGCCCGGGGGGGAACTGAAGCTTTCTTT. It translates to CASSLARGGTEAFF.